What follows are 8 T cell receptor beta chains derived from one specimen sequenced in a study of cytotoxic CD8 clonotypes in ibrutinib-treated CLL. Assay: immunoSEQ multiplex PCR; the TCRdb copy retains only in-frame clones and omits some. The sample consists of roughly 220,000 clones, 70% to 75% of them appearing once. The material sequenced was PBMCs, taken after 12 months of ibrutinib treatment. Every receptor here comes from a human donor with chronic lymphocytic leukemia.

As DNA, the CDR3 is TGTGCCAGCAGCCCCCGCCCCTGGGAGCTGTTTTTT. Translation: CASSPRPWELFF. The chain couples TRBV9 to TRBJ2-2; D gene ambiguous. Germline V gives CDR1 SGDLS, CDR2 YYNGEE. Trimming left V 4 bases short and J 9 bases short, with 10 bases between. The CDR3 contains 12 residues.

This clone was seen a few times. This CDR3 is CASSYPGQLAKNIQYF. In DNA, the CDR3 is TGTGCCAGCAGCTACCCGGGACAGTTAGCCAAAAACATTCAGTACTTC. The rearrangement uses TRBV7-2 and TRBJ2-4, with TRBD1 identical over 7 bases. Germline CDR1 SGHTA, CDR2 FQGNSA. This CDR3 contains 16 residues. V lost 4 bases and J lost 0; bases outside the gene matches: 6.

The table lists this clone with a few counts. DNA for the CDR3: TGTGCCAGCAGTTACCAGGCTAACTATGGCTACACCTTC. Amino acid sequence: CASSYQANYGYTF. This chain joins TRBV6-5 and TRBJ1-2; the D is unclear. The germline V and J ends were trimmed by 2 bases and 0 bases, with 4 bases remaining between them. This CDR3 is 13 amino acids long. Germline V gene data show CDR1 as MNHEY and CDR2 as SVGAGI.

J is TRBJ2-7 and V is TRBV30; 9 bases are shared with TRBD1. The CDR3 length is 15 residues. The germline V gene has CDR1 GTSNPN and CDR2 SVGIG (reference sequence). Trimming removed 1 base from V and 7 bases from J; junction bases left unmatched: 11. The DNA of the CDR3 is TGTGCCTGGAGTGCACCACAGGGGGCGATTCGGGAGCAGTACTTC. This sequence encodes CAWSAPQGAIREQYF. Looking up the rest from reference TRBV30 and TRBJ2-7 gives the full variable domain: SQTIHQWPATLVQPVGSPLSLECTVEGTSNPNLYWYRQAAGRGLQLLFYSVGIGQISSEVPQNLSASRPQDRQFILSSKKLLLSDSGFYLCAWSAPQGAIREQYFGPGTRLTVT.

The table lists this clone with a few counts. V usage is TRBV23-1 and J usage is TRBJ2-1; D remains ambiguous. TRBV23-1 is noted as an ORF with a role that remains uncertain. V lost 8 bases and J lost 6, with 14 bases in between. This CDR3 comprises 13 residues. This CDR3 is CASSQVKTNEQFF. DNA of the CDR3: TGCGCCAGCTCTCAGGTCAAGACCAATGAGCAGTTCTTC.

This rearrangement joins TRBV7-6 to TRBJ1-2, with unresolved D. Germline CDR1 SGHVS, CDR2 FNYEAQ. The CDR3 runs 12 residues. Trimming removed 4 bases at V and 1 base at J, with 4 bases between. CDR3: CASSSYNYGYTF. The CDR3 DNA reads TGTGCCAGCAGCTCTTATAACTATGGCTACACCTTC. Drawing the rest from reference TRBV7-6 and TRBJ1-2, the complete variable domain is GAGVSQSPRYKVTKRGQDVALRCDPISGHVSLYWYRQALGQGPEFLTYFNYEAQQDKSGLPNDRFSAERPEGSISTLTIQRTEQRDSAMYRCASSSYNYGYTFGSGTRLTVV.

CDR3 loop: CASSQGQGEGGNTIYF. CDR3 bases: TGTGCCAGCTCACAAGGACAGGGGGAAGGAGGAAACACCATATATTTT. The V gene is TRBV18, the J gene TRBJ1-3; 10 bases fit TRBD1. Germline lookup yields CDR1 KGHSH and CDR2 LQKENI. The CDR3 contains 16 residues. Losses at the gene ends were 4 bases for V and 4 bases for J; bases not matched to a gene: 7.

This clone was observed a single time. The V and J genes are TRBV9 and TRBJ2-2, with 8 positions matching TRBD2. With 1 base clipped from V and 5 bases from J, the junction kept 10 bases outside the gene matches. The CDR3 consists of 17 residues. Germline V gene sequence: CDR1 SGDLS, CDR2 YYNGEE. The CDR3 bases are TGTGCCAGCAGCGTAAGCGGGAGTATAGTGGGGACCGGGGAGCTGTTTTTT. This codes for CASSVSGSIVGTGELFF.